The 17 T cell receptor beta chains below were found in one sample sequenced in a study of blood T cell repertoires in COVID-19 (dated by TCRdb to about 2020). To prepare the library, the immunoSEQ multiplex PCR assay was applied. This is the immuneACCESS table as TCRdb keeps it, with only in-frame sequences that have V and J called. A part of the clones is gone; compared with another copy, unresolved V genes explain less than half, and the rest is unexplained. The sample yields 400,000 or so clones; 85% to 90% were counted once. 0.95% to 1.2% of the sample lies in the top ten. Sequenced input: PBMCs or T cells enriched from blood (not recorded which). All receptors derive from a man aged 25-45 years who had recovered from COVID-19.

V usage is TRBV29-1 and J usage is TRBJ2-5, with 14 nucleotides matching TRBD2. The J segment lost 7 bases and the V segment lost 7 bases, leaving 11 bases of the junction unmatched. CDR3 length: 15 residues. Germline V gene data show CDR1 as SQVTM and CDR2 as ANQGSEA. The DNA for the CDR3 is TGCAGCGCGACGTCGTCCGGGACTAGCGGGGGGACCCAGTACTTC. It codes for CSATSSGTSGGTQYF.

The chain links TRBV12-5 to TRBJ2-1; TRBD1 might be the D (5 bases). Trimming cost V 1 base and J 8 bases, with 9 bases left between them. Per germline, CDR1 LGHNT and CDR2 FRNRAP. There are 13 residues in the CDR3. The CDR3 DNA reads TGTGCTAGTGGTTTGGACAGGCCCTATGAGCAGTTCTTC. Its protein product is CASGLDRPYEQFF.

The gene calls are TRBV28 and TRBJ1-3; no reliable D call. V was pared by 3 bases and J by 1 base, with 10 bases between. The germline CDR1 and CDR2 sequences are MDHEN and SYDVKM. This CDR3 is built from 15 residues. CDR3 DNA sequence: TGTGCCAGCAGTTTGGGCCGGGGATCTGGAAACACCATATATTTT. Amino acid sequence: CASSLGRGSGNTIYF.

The rearrangement joins TRBV3-1 (or the pseudogene TRBV3-2) to TRBJ2-1; perhaps TRBD1 as D (6 bases). The CDR3 has 12 amino acids. CDR1 is LGHDT and CDR2 is YNNKEL in the germline V gene (reference sequence). Trimming left V 2 bases short and J 15 bases short, with 14 bases between. Written as DNA, the CDR3 is TGTGCCAGCAGCCAACGAGGCAGCAGGGGGTTCTTC. Translated, it gives CASSQRGSRGFF.

The genes are TRBV4-1 and TRBJ1-1; D is unresolved. Trimming removed 4 bases at V and 3 bases at J, with 12 bases between. Germline loops: CDR1 MGHRA, CDR2 YSYEKL. This CDR3 contains 14 residues. CDR3 amino acids: CASSLTVGDTEAFF. The CDR3 region has the DNA TGCGCCAGCAGCCTTACCGTCGGAGACACTGAAGCTTTCTTT.

The CDR3 bases are TGTGCCAGCAGCCACTTTAGCACAGATACGCAGTATTTT. Translated, it gives CASSHFSTDTQYF. The chain is built from TRBV14 and TRBJ2-3; unclear D gene. Trimming cost V 3 bases and J 0 bases, with 4 bases left between them. There are 13 residues in the CDR3. Germline V gene lookup returns CDR1 SGHDN and CDR2 FVKESK.

The genes are TRBV18 and TRBJ1-1, with 9 nucleotides matching TRBD1. J lost 5 bases, V lost 7 bases, and 8 bases had no gene match. The CDR3 has 14 amino acids. Germline V gene lookup returns CDR1 KGHSH and CDR2 LQKENI. The CDR3 loop reads CASCTTGGLTEAFF. Here the CDR3 DNA reads TGTGCCAGCTGCACGACAGGGGGGCTGACTGAAGCTTTCTTT.

There are a few counts of this clone. The chain uses TRBV5-1 and TRBJ2-7; TRBD1 matches at 8 bases. This CDR3 comprises 13 residues. The germline CDR1 and CDR2 sequences are SGHRS and YFSETQ. J lost 4 bases, V lost 3 bases, and 3 bases had no gene match. The chain's CDR3 is CASSSDRAYEQYF. CDR3 DNA: TGCGCCAGCAGCTCGGACAGGGCTTACGAGCAGTACTTC.

The CDR3 DNA follows: TGTGCCAGCAGTCCCCGGGGGGGGCCCGGGCAGGAGACCCAGTACTTC. The encoded protein is CASSPRGGPGQETQYF. V usage is TRBV13 and J usage is TRBJ2-5, with 8 bases identical to TRBD2. Trimming cost V 6 bases and J 5 bases; bases outside gene matches: 14. This CDR3 comprises 16 residues. Germline CDR1 reads PRHDT; CDR2 reads FYEKMQ (reference sequence).

This clone showed up just a few times. V usage is TRBV19 and J usage is TRBJ1-5; D remains unclear. The CDR3 has 13 amino acids. CDR1 and CDR2 (germline): LNHDA, SQIVND (reference sequence). Trimming shortened V by 3 bases and J by 4 bases, and 7 bases separated the two germline ends. The CDR3 bases are TGTGCCAGTAGTATCGTCAGAAATCAGCCCCAGCATTTT. Its protein is CASSIVRNQPQHF.

CDR3 loop: CASSPPTGELFF. The CDR3 nucleotides read TGTGCCAGCAGTCCTCCTACCGGGGAGCTGTTTTTT. The chain links TRBV27 to TRBJ2-2; D not resolved. The CDR3 runs to 12 residues. CDR1 and CDR2 (germline): MNHEY, SMNVEV (reference sequence). With 5 bases removed from V and 5 bases from J, the gap between germline ends came to 6 bases.

The chain combines TRBV20-1 with TRBJ2-5; tentatively, D is TRBD1 (6 bases). V dropped 5 bases and J dropped 4 bases, with 8 bases sitting between them. Germline CDR1 and CDR2: DFQATT and SNEGSKA (reference sequence). The CDR3 runs 11 residues. The CDR3 nucleotides are TGCAGTGCTCAACAGGGAGAGACCCAGTACTTC. This gives the protein CSAQQGETQYF.

The chain has TRBV5-1 and TRBJ2-3, with D perhaps TRBD2 (5 bases). CDR3 length: 13 residues. CDR1 and CDR2 (germline): SGHRS, YFSETQ. V lost 4 bases, J lost 4 bases, and 10 bases lay in between. The CDR3 loop is CASSPASPDTQYF. DNA of the CDR3: TGCGCCAGCAGCCCGGCTAGCCCAGATACGCAGTATTTT.

This chain links TRBV7-9 with TRBJ1-1; D unclear. The CDR3 loop spans 13 amino acids. V gave up 6 bases and J gave up 0 bases, with 8 bases separating them. The germline V gene encodes CDR1 SEHNR and CDR2 FQNEAQ (reference sequence). The CDR3, as DNA: TGTGCCAGCAGAGGACTGATGAACACTGAAGCTTTCTTT. It yields the protein CASRGLMNTEAFF.

The CDR3 loop reads CSARSPGVINEQFF. CDR3 coding DNA: TGCAGCGCCCGAAGCCCGGGGGTTATTAATGAGCAGTTCTTC. The rearrangement links TRBV29-1 to TRBJ2-1; maybe TRBD2 (6 bases). CDR1 is SQVTM, CDR2 ANQGSEA, per germline. The V end was cut by 7 bases, the J end by 7 bases, with 20 bases between. This CDR3 is built from 14 residues.

The chain employs TRBV12-5 and TRBJ2-1; no clear D. The CDR3 sequence is 14 residues long. Germline V lookup: CDR1 LGHNT, CDR2 FRNRAP. Trimming pared 3 bases from V and 5 bases from J, leaving 11 bases between. CDR3 in DNA: TGTGCTAGTGGTTTCCAATCGGTTGACAATGAGCAGTTCTTC. As protein: CASGFQSVDNEQFF. Together with reference TRBV12-5 and TRBJ2-1, the CDR3 gives the full variable domain: DARVTQTPRHKVTEMGQEVTMRCQPILGHNTVFWYRQTMMQGLELLAYFRNRAPLDDSGMPKDRFSAEMPDATLATLKIQPSEPRDSAVYFCASGFQSVDNEQFFGPGTRLTVL.

This chain uses TRBV6-6 with TRBJ1-4, with D hard to call. The CDR3 runs to 14 residues. Per the germline V gene, CDR1 is MNHNY and CDR2 is SVGAGI (reference sequence). Trimming stripped 1 base from V and 5 bases from J, with 8 bases between. DNA for the CDR3: TGTGCCAGCAGTTACTTCCAGATCAATGAAAAACTGTTTTTT. It translates to CASSYFQINEKLFF.